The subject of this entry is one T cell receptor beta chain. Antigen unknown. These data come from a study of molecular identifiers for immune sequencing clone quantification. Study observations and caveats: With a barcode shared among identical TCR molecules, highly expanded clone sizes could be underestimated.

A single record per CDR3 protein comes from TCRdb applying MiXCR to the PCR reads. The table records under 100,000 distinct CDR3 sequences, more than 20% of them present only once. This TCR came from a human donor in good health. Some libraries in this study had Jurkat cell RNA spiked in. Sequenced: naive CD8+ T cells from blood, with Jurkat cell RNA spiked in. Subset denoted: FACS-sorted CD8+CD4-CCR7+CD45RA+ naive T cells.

The CDR3 protein is CASSILGSRETQYF. CDR3 DNA: TGTGCCAGCAGCATCCTGGGGTCTAGGGAGACCCAGTACTTC. This chain joins TRBV7-2 and TRBJ2-5; D is unclear. Per germline, CDR1 SGHTA and CDR2 FQGNSA. This CDR3 has 14 residues. The V end lost 5 bases, the J end lost 5 bases, and 15 bases lay between the germline ends.